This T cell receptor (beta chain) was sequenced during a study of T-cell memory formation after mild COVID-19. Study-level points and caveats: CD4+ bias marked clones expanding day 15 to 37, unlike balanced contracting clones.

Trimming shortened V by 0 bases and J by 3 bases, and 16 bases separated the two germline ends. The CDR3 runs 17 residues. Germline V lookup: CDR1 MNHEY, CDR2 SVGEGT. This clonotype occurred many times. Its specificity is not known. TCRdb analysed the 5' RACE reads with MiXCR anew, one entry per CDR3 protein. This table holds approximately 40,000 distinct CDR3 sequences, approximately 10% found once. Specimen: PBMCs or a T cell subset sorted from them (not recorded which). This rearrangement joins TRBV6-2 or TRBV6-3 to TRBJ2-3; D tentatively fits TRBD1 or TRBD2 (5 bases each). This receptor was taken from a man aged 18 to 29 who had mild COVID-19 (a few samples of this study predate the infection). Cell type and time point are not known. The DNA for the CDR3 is TGTGCCAGCAGTTACTCTATGGGGGTTTGGGCGACAGATACGCAGTATTTT. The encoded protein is CASSYSMGVWATDTQYF.